This is a list of T cell receptor beta chains from one sample in a study of glioma-infiltrating T cells after dendritic cell vaccination. Generated by immunoSEQ multiplex PCR, the TCRdb table keeps only in-frame clones and is missing some. Found here are 80,000 to 100,000 clones, about 80% of them singletons; the top ten hold approximately 5.9%. Sequenced here: blood, sampled before dendritic cell vaccination. These receptor sequences come from a human donor with glioblastoma. Both conserved end residues are trimmed from each CDR3.

j_gene: TRBJ1-3
v_gene: TRBV5-8
CDR3aa: ASSFPGQSSGNTIY

j_gene: TRBJ1-2
v_gene: TRBV6-1
CDR3aa: ASREQPIIWVVQGRYRGYT

j_gene: TRBJ2-1
v_gene: TRBV5-1
CDR3aa: ASSPKGANDYNEQF

j_gene: TRBJ1-2
v_gene: TRBV2
CDR3aa: ASSVTNIFRGRLYGYT

j_gene: TRBJ1-1
v_gene: TRBV30
CDR3aa: GVKYRMNTEAF

j_gene: TRBJ2-2
v_gene: TRBV9
CDR3aa: ASSAALAGGPGGELF

j_gene: TRBJ2-7
v_gene: TRBV29-1
CDR3aa: SPPPGGTGAYEQY

j_gene: TRBJ2-3
v_gene: TRBV5-4
CDR3aa: ASSYGGGAWGDTQY

j_gene: TRBJ1-1
v_gene: TRBV5-1
CDR3aa: ASSLEEGQNTEAF

j_gene: TRBJ2-3
v_gene: TRBV4-2
CDR3aa: ASSPYGLADTDTQY

j_gene: TRBJ2-3
v_gene: TRBV5-6
CDR3aa: ASSLTTGTGGADTQY

j_gene: TRBJ1-2
v_gene: TRBV19
CDR3aa: ASSRDSGQNYGYT

j_gene: TRBJ2-1
v_gene: TRBV6-6
CDR3aa: ASRPSGRDNEQF

j_gene: TRBJ1-2
v_gene: TRBV7-8
CDR3aa: ASSLRWTGGVYGYT

j_gene: TRBJ1-2
v_gene: TRBV10-1
CDR3aa: ATTTLPLSYLSIGYT

j_gene: TRBJ1-1
v_gene: TRBV19
CDR3aa: ASSPRRGGNTEAF

j_gene: TRBJ2-1
v_gene: TRBV5-5
CDR3aa: ASSFRDIGSYNEQF

j_gene: TRBJ1-4
v_gene: TRBV9
CDR3aa: ASSEGVAGANEKLF

j_gene: TRBJ1-1
v_gene: TRBV7-8
CDR3aa: ASRHAHRGPNTEAF

j_gene: TRBJ1-2
v_gene: TRBV5-1
CDR3aa: ASSLTGELPSGYT

j_gene: TRBJ2-5
v_gene: TRBV5-1
CDR3aa: ASSTAPGQGYQETQY

j_gene: TRBJ2-6
v_gene: TRBV19
CDR3aa: ASSIDPSWSSGANVLT

j_gene: TRBJ2-4
v_gene: TRBV21-1
CDR3aa: ASSKVWGAGSPAKNIQY

j_gene: TRBJ1-1
v_gene: TRBV20-1
CDR3aa: SARQNTEAF

j_gene: TRBJ2-3
v_gene: TRBV28
CDR3aa: ASSTPGSGTDTQY

j_gene: TRBJ2-1
v_gene: TRBV5-1
CDR3aa: ASSLNGGQEGEQF

j_gene: TRBJ2-1
v_gene: TRBV6-6
CDR3aa: ASSRGQGTYNEQF

j_gene: TRBJ1-1
v_gene: TRBV2
CDR3aa: ASSGTGAVGAF

j_gene: TRBJ1-2
v_gene: TRBV5-1
CDR3aa: ASSLVVGGGYT

j_gene: TRBJ2-3
v_gene: TRBV9
CDR3aa: ASSPIAGAVDTQY

j_gene: TRBJ2-7
v_gene: TRBV2
CDR3aa: ASSGGGLALNEQY

j_gene: TRBJ2-1
v_gene: TRBV9
CDR3aa: ASSVGGSGLSGRHNEQF

j_gene: TRBJ1-2
v_gene: TRBV10-3
CDR3aa: AISASGSSGGYGYT

j_gene: TRBJ2-7
v_gene: TRBV29-1
CDR3aa: SAVGGRGSYEQY

j_gene: TRBJ1-1
v_gene: TRBV7-9
CDR3aa: ASSYQSGQGIEAF

j_gene: TRBJ2-5
v_gene: TRBV4-1
CDR3aa: ASSQDMLFVGGGQQETQY

j_gene: TRBJ2-1
v_gene: TRBV9
CDR3aa: ASSFGLDPNNEQF

j_gene: TRBJ2-2
v_gene: TRBV5-1
CDR3aa: ASSAGGTGELF

j_gene: TRBJ2-2
v_gene: TRBV25-1
CDR3aa: ASSELGSQLPGELF

j_gene: TRBJ2-6
v_gene: TRBV30
CDR3aa: AWGSGSGANVLT

j_gene: TRBJ1-1
v_gene: TRBV7-9
CDR3aa: ASSPGGAEAF

j_gene: TRBJ1-1
v_gene: TRBV7-8
CDR3aa: ASMGGRGTEAF

j_gene: TRBJ1-2
v_gene: TRBV14
CDR3aa: ASSPTTYYGYT

j_gene: TRBJ2-7
v_gene: TRBV5-4
CDR3aa: ASSSGLPSSYEQY

j_gene: TRBJ1-1
v_gene: TRBV30
CDR3aa: AWSLGRNTEAF

j_gene: TRBJ1-5
v_gene: TRBV7-9
CDR3aa: ASSLDGEQPQH

j_gene: TRBJ1-5
v_gene: TRBV18
CDR3aa: ASSGQGALNQPQH

j_gene: TRBJ2-1
v_gene: TRBV15
CDR3aa: ATSRVGAQVHNEQF

j_gene: TRBJ1-1
v_gene: TRBV7-2
CDR3aa: ASSLGQGTEAF

j_gene: TRBJ1-2
v_gene: TRBV4-1
CDR3aa: ASSLLPGEGAYGYT

j_gene: TRBJ2-3
v_gene: TRBV7-3
CDR3aa: ASSLTYTDTQY

j_gene: TRBJ2-7
v_gene: TRBV6-5
CDR3aa: ASSPRLAVNYEQY

j_gene: TRBJ2-3
v_gene: TRBV5-1
CDR3aa: ASSRGTAEDTQY